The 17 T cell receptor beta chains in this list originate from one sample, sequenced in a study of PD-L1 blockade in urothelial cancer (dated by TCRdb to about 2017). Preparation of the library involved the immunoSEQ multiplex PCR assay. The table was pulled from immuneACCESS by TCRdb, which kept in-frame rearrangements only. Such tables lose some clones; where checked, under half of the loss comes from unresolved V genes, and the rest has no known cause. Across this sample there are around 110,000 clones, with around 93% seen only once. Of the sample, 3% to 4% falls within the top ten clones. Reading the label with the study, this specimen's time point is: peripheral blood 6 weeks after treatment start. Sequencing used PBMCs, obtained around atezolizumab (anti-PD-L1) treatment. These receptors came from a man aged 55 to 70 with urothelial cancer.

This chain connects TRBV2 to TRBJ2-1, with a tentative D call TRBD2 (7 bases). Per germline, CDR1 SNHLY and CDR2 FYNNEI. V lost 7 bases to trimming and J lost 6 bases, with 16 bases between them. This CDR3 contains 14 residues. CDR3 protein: CASMRGGASNEQFF. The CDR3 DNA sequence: TGTGCCAGCATGAGGGGGGGAGCATCCAATGAGCAGTTCTTC.

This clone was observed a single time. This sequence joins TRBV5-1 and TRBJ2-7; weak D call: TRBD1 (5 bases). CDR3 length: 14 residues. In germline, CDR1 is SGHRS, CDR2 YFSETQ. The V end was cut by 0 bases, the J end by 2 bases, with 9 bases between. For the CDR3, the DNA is TGCGCCAGCAGCTTGGTGGGGCGAACCTACGAGCAGTACTTC. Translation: CASSLVGRTYEQYF.

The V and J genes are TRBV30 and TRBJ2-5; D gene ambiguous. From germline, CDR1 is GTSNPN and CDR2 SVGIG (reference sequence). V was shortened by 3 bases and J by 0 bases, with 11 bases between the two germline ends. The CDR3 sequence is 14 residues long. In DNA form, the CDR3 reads TGTGCCTGGAGGGCTCCGATGTACCAAGAGACCCAGTACTTC. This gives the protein CAWRAPMYQETQYF.

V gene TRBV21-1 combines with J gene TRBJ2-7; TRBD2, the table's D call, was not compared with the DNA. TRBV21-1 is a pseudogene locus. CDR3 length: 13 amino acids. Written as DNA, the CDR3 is TGTGCCAGCAGCGGAGCGGGAACCCTCCAGCAGTACTTC. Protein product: CASSGAGTLQQYF.

CDR3: CASGGWGRTYEQYF. DNA of the CDR3: TGTGCCAGCGGGGGGTGGGGGAGGACCTACGAGCAGTACTTC. The chain joins TRBV6-1 to TRBJ2-7; possibly TRBD2 for D (6 bases). Germline values: CDR1 MNHNS, CDR2 SASEGT. Trimming took off 8 bases at V and 2 bases at J, with 16 bases between the two ends. The CDR3 is made up of 14 amino acids.

The CDR3: CATSRDRRGYTEAFF. CDR3 sequence (DNA): TGTGCCACCAGCAGAGATAGGAGGGGATACACTGAAGCTTTCTTT. The chain recombines TRBV15 with TRBJ1-1, with a tentative D call TRBD1 (5 bases). The germline V and J ends were trimmed by 0 bases and 3 bases, with 11 bases remaining between them. Germline V gene data show CDR1 as LNHNV and CDR2 as YYDKDF (reference sequence). CDR3 length: 15 residues.

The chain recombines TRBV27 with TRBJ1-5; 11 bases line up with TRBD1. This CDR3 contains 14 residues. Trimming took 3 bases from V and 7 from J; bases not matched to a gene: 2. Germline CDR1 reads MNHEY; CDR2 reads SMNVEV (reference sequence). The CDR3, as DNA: TGTGCCAGCAGTTTTAGGGACAGGGGGCAGCCCCAGCATTTT. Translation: CASSFRDRGQPQHF.

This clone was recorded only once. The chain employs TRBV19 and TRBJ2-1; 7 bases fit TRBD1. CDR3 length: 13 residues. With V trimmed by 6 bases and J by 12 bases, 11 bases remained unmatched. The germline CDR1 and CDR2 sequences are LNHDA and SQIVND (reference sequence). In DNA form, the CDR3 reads TGTGCCAGTAGACAGGGGTCGCGAGAGGTGCAGTTCTTC. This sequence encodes CASRQGSREVQFF.

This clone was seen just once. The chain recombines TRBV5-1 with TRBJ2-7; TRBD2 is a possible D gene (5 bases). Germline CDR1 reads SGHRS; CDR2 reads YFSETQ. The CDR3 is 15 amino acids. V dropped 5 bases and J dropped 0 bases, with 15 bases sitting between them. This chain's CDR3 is CASSLWSGHSYEQYF. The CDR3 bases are TGCGCCAGCAGTCTTTGGAGCGGTCACTCCTACGAGCAGTACTTC.

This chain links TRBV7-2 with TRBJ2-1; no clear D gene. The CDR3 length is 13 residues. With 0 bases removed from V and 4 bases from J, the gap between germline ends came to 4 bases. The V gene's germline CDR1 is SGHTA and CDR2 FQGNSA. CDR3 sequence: CASSLAYYNEQFF. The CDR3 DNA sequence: TGTGCCAGCAGCTTAGCTTATTACAATGAGCAGTTCTTC. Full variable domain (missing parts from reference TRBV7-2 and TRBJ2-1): GAGVSQSPSNKVTEKGKDVELRCDPISGHTALYWYRQSLGQGLEFLIYFQGNSAPDKSGLPSDRFSAERTGGSVSTLTIQRTQQEDSAVYLCASSLAYYNEQFFGPGTRLTVL.

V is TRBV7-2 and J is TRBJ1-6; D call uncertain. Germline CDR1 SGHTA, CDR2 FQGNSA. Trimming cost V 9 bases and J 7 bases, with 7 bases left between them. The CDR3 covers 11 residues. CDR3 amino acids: CASSENSPLHF. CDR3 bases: TGTGCCAGTTCTGAGAATTCACCCCTCCACTTT.

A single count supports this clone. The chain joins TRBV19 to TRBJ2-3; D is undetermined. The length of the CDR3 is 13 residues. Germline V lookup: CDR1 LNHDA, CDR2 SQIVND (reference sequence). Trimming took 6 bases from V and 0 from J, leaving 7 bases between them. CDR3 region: CASREPSTDTQYF. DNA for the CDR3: TGTGCCAGTAGGGAGCCTAGCACAGATACGCAGTATTTT.

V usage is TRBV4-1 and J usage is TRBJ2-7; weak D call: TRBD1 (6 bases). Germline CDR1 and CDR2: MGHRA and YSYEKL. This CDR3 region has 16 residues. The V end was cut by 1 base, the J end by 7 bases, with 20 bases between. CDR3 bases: TGCGCCAGCAGCCAAGCCTCGACAGGTGGGCTTAGGGAGCAGTACTTC. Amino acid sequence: CASSQASTGGLREQYF.

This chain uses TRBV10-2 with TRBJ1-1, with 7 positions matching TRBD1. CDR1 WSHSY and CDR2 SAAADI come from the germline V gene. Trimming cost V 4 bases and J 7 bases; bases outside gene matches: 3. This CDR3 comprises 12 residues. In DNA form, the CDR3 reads TGCGCCAGCAGTGTATACAGGGGTGAAGCTTTCTTT. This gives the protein CASSVYRGEAFF.

DNA for the CDR3: TGTGCCAGCAGCTTAATTGGTGGAGGGGAGCCCCAGCATTTT. Protein product: CASSLIGGGEPQHF. This chain connects TRBV7-3 to TRBJ1-5; the D gene is possibly TRBD1 (5 bases). CDR3 length equals 14 residues. Germline V lookup: CDR1 SGHTA, CDR2 FQGTGA. V was pared by 1 base and J by 8 bases, with 12 bases between.

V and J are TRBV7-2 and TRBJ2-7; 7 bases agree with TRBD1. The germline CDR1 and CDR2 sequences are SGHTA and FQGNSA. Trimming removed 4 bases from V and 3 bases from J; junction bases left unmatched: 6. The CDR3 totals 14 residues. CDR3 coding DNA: TGTGCCAGCAGCTCATGGACAGGCATCTACGAGCAGTACTTC. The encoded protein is CASSSWTGIYEQYF.

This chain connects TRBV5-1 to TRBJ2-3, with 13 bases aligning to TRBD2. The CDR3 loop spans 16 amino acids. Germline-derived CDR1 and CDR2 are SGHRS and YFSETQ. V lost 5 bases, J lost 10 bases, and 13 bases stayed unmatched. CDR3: CASSFTSGGAGRAQYF. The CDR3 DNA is TGCGCCAGCAGTTTCACTAGCGGGGGGGCAGGCCGTGCGCAGTATTTT.